This T cell receptor beta chain was documented in a study of blood T cell repertoires in COVID-19. The overall study: COVID-19 samples, acute and convalescent, were from the United States, Italy and Spain.

TCRdb keeps only in-frame clones here, not all; method: immunoSEQ multiplex PCR. The data contain about 250,000 clones, approximately 80% of them singletons. CDR1 is SGHTS, CDR2 YDEGEE, per germline. Trimming took 3 bases from V and 3 from J; bases not matched to a gene: 8. The CDR3 is 15 amino acids. Donors were grouped by their self-reported clinical history. This rearrangement joins TRBV5-8 to TRBJ2-7, with 8 positions matching TRBD2. This TCR came from a man aged 40-55 years who had been exposed to COVID-19. Sequenced input: PBMCs or T cells enriched from blood (not recorded which). CDR3 sequence: CASSSGLGGYYEQYF. The CDR3 nucleotides are TGTGCCAGCAGCTCGGGACTAGGCGGATACTACGAGCAGTACTTC.